These 32 T cell receptor beta chains originate from one sample sequenced in a study of T cells in Graves' hyperthyroidism and ophthalmopathy. The TCR beta CDR3 regions underwent amplification using RNA transcripts as the source. First-round RT-PCR targeting the TCR CDR3 was performed with the HTBI primer set. TCRdb redid the calling of the multiplex PCR reads with MiXCR, one entry per CDR3 protein. This table holds 350,000 or so distinct CDR3 sequences, approximately 22% found once. The sequenced material came from blood. These receptors were obtained from a woman in her 50s with Graves' hyperthyroidism.

The gene calls are TRBV5-1 and TRBJ1-2, with 9 bases identical to TRBD1. CDR1 SGHRS and CDR2 YFSETQ come from the germline V gene. J gave up 6 bases and V 0 bases, and 6 bases lay outside the gene matches. The CDR3 loop spans 15 amino acids. The CDR3 loop is CASSLGTGVWNGYTF. The DNA of the CDR3 is TGCGCCAGCAGCTTGGGGACAGGGGTTTGGAATGGCTACACCTTC.

The genes are TRBV20-1 and TRBJ1-1; D ambiguous. The CDR3 is made up of 13 amino acids. The V end was cut by 5 bases, the J end by 0 bases, with 10 bases between. Per the germline V gene, CDR1 is DFQATT and CDR2 is SNEGSKA (reference sequence). The CDR3 DNA reads as TGCAGTGCTTCCTCTGATTTGAACACTGAAGCTTTCTTT. It is translated as CSASSDLNTEAFF.

This clonotype was detected ten times or more. The V gene is TRBV9, the J gene TRBJ1-2; 8 bases are shared with TRBD1. With 4 bases clipped from V and 5 bases from J, the junction kept 7 bases outside the gene matches. The CDR3 is made up of 14 amino acids. Per germline, CDR1 SGDLS and CDR2 YYNGEE. In DNA, the CDR3 is TGTGCCAGCAGCCCTTCGGACAGGGTTTATGGCTACACCTTC. Protein: CASSPSDRVYGYTF.

This clonotype occurred many times. The genes are TRBV5-1 and TRBJ2-7, with D possibly matching TRBD1 (6 bases). The V and J ends lost 0 bases and 2 bases respectively, with 9 bases between them. Germline lookup yields CDR1 SGHRS and CDR2 YFSETQ. The CDR3 totals 14 residues. The CDR3 coding sequence is TGCGCCAGCAGCTTGGACAGGGCGACCTACGAGCAGTACTTC. Translation: CASSLDRATYEQYF.

Concerning this clonotype itself: This clone may be a read error of a much larger clone one base away. V and J are TRBV2 and TRBJ1-6; D possibly corresponds to TRBD1 (5 bases). This CDR3 is built from 12 residues. V lost 7 bases, J lost 7 bases, and 8 bases lay in between. Germline CDR1 SNHLY, CDR2 FYNNEI. The CDR3 loop reads CASKGRNSPLHF. For the CDR3, the DNA is TGTGCCAGCAAGGGGCGGAATTCACCCCTCCACTTT.

This rearrangement joins TRBV2 to TRBJ2-7; a possible D gene is TRBD1 (6 bases). V lost 4 bases and J 11 bases, leaving 15 bases between the germline ends. Germline values: CDR1 SNHLY, CDR2 FYNNEI. CDR3 length: 12 residues. The CDR3 region has the DNA TGTGCCAGCAGTGGGGACACCGGGAAGAAGTACTTC. Amino acid sequence: CASSGDTGKKYF.

This clonotype occurred a few times. This may stem from a read error, because a much larger clone lies one nucleotide away. J is TRBJ2-3 and V is TRBV20-1, with TRBD2 matching 15 bases. Trimming cost V 5 bases and J 1 base; bases outside gene matches: 16. The CDR3 is 20 residues long. Germline CDR1 is DFQATT and CDR2 is SNEGSKA (reference sequence). The CDR3 nucleotides read TGCAGTGCTGGTCGCAGTGGGACTAGCGGGAGGCCCGTGGGCACAGATACGCAGTATTTT. This gives the protein CSAGRSGTSGRPVGTDTQYF.

A few counts support this clonotype. The chain has TRBV6-9 and TRBJ1-3, with 7 bases that match TRBD1. With 3 bases clipped from V and 2 bases from J, the junction kept 10 bases outside the gene matches. Germline values: CDR1 MNHGY, CDR2 SVAAGI. This CDR3 contains 17 residues. The CDR3 region has the DNA TGTGCCAGCAGTTACCCGGCCCAGGGGGTGGCTGGAAACACCATATATTTT. Its translation: CASSYPAQGVAGNTIYF.

A few counts support this clonotype. The chain links TRBV6-1 to TRBJ1-5; D might be TRBD1 (6 bases). CDR3 length: 14 amino acids. V was pared by 5 bases and J by 7 bases, with 15 bases between. From germline, CDR1 is MNHNS and CDR2 SASEGT. In DNA form, the CDR3 reads TGTGCCAGCAGTCCGAGGGGGGTAGGGCAGCCCCAGCATTTT. The encoded protein is CASSPRGVGQPQHF.

Many counts were recorded for this clonotype. The rearrangement links TRBV6-1 to TRBJ1-2, with unresolved D. Germline V gene sequence: CDR1 MNHNS, CDR2 SASEGT. The V end was cut by 2 bases, the J end by 6 bases, with 13 bases between. There are 14 residues in the CDR3. CDR3 coding DNA: TGTGCCAGCAGTGAAAGTGGGATAAGCCATGGCTACACCTTC. It encodes CASSESGISHGYTF.

The chain is built from TRBV5-6 and TRBJ2-3; the D is unclear. Deletions cut 2 bases from V and 6 bases from J, with 7 bases between. Germline CDR1 reads SGHDT; CDR2 reads YYEEEE. CDR3 length equals 12 residues. The CDR3 sequence is CASSFPSDTQYF. The CDR3 coding sequence is TGTGCCAGCAGCTTTCCGAGTGATACGCAGTATTTT.

The chain has TRBV9 and TRBJ2-2, with 9 positions matching TRBD1. V lost 2 bases to trimming and J lost 4 bases; unmatched junction nucleotides: 3. Germline CDR1 and CDR2: SGDLS and YYNGEE. CDR3 length: 15 residues. The CDR3 protein is CASSVGQGITGELFF. The CDR3 DNA reads as TGTGCCAGCAGCGTCGGACAGGGGATCACCGGGGAGCTGTTTTTT.

This clonotype was counted ten times or more. V and J are TRBV6-2 or TRBV6-3 and TRBJ1-1, with TRBD1 as a possible D gene (6 bases). The V and J ends lost 5 bases and 10 bases respectively, with 20 bases between them. The CDR3 contains 14 residues. Looked up from germline, CDR1 is MNHEY and CDR2 is SVGEGT. The CDR3 protein is CASSKQGRSSRAFF. The CDR3 coding sequence is TGTGCCAGCAGTAAACAGGGAAGGTCTTCACGAGCTTTCTTT.

This clonotype was seen at least ten times. The rearrangement links TRBV2 to TRBJ2-2; TRBD1 is a possible D gene (6 bases). CDR1 SNHLY and CDR2 FYNNEI come from the germline V gene. This CDR3 comprises 14 residues. Trimming took off 4 bases at V and 8 bases at J, with 14 bases between the two ends. CDR3 residues: CASSGGTGYGELFF. CDR3 in DNA: TGTGCCAGCAGTGGAGGAACAGGGTATGGGGAGCTGTTTTTT.

A note on this clonotype: A much larger clone sits a single nucleotide away, making a read error possible. This CDR3 is CASSSTWDTGELFF. The CDR3 DNA follows: TGTGCTAGCAGCTCCACTTGGGACACCGGGGAGCTGTTTTTT. The chain links TRBV7-7 to TRBJ2-2; D unresolved. This CDR3 is 14 amino acids long. Germline-derived CDR1 and CDR2 are SSHAT and FNYEAQ (reference sequence). Variable domain in full (rest from reference TRBV7-7 and TRBJ2-2): GAGVSQSPRYKVTKRGQDVTLRCDPISSHATLYWYQQALGQGPEFLTYFNYEAQPDKSGLPSDRFSAERPEGSISTLTIQRTEQRDSAMYRCASSSTWDTGELFFGEGSRLTVL.

This clonotype came up a few times. The chain recombines TRBV2 with TRBJ2-7; 9 nucleotides align to TRBD1. After removal of 5 bases from V and 5 bases from J, the junction contained 7 bases not matched to a gene. This CDR3 comprises 14 residues. The germline gives CDR1 SNHLY, CDR2 FYNNEI. The DNA for the CDR3 is TGTGCCAGCAGTCGGACAGGGGTGGCTGACGAGCAGTACTTC. Protein sequence: CASSRTGVADEQYF.

Ten or more counts support this clonotype. This chain links TRBV11-3 with TRBJ2-1, with 9 nucleotides matching TRBD2. In germline, CDR1 is SGHNT, CDR2 YENEEA. The CDR3 loop spans 16 amino acids. J was trimmed by 4 bases and V by 3 bases; bases with no gene match: 7. The CDR3 loop is CASSFGRGGLYNEQFF. CDR3 bases: TGTGCCAGCAGCTTTGGGCGGGGGGGACTTTACAATGAGCAGTTCTTC.

This clonotype appeared a few times. The V gene is TRBV7-9, the J gene TRBJ2-3, with TRBD2 matching over 7 bases. Germline CDR1 SEHNR, CDR2 FQNEAQ (reference sequence). The V segment lost 5 bases and the J segment 6 bases; nucleotides outside the gene matches: 11. The CDR3 covers 15 residues. CDR3: CASSAWGGRDDTQYF. In DNA, the CDR3 is TGTGCCAGCAGCGCCTGGGGGGGGAGGGACGATACGCAGTATTTT. Combining the CDR3 with reference TRBV7-9 and TRBJ2-3 gives the whole variable domain DTGVSQNPRHKITKRGQNVTFRCDPISEHNRLYWYRQTLGQGPEFLTYFQNEAQLEKSRLLSDRFSAERPKGSFSTLEIQRTEQGDSAMYLCASSAWGGRDDTQYFGPGTRLTVL.

Of note for this clonotype: A much larger clone differs from this one at a single base, so this may be a read error. The CDR3 does not end in the conserved phenylalanine or tryptophan, so this is likely a read error. The chain employs TRBV11-1 and TRBJ1-1; D uncertain. This CDR3 is 15 amino acids long. Per germline, CDR1 SGHAT and CDR2 FQDESV (reference sequence). V lost 5 bases, J lost 4 bases, and 17 bases lay in between. The CDR3 loop reads CASSPTYPRGTEAFY. CDR3 coding DNA: TGTGCCAGCAGCCCAACTTACCCCCGCGGCACTGAAGCTTTCTAT.

The J gene is TRBJ2-7, the V gene TRBV6-2 or TRBV6-3, with TRBD2 matching 9 bases. Germline V gives CDR1 MNHEY, CDR2 SVGEGT. V lost 4 bases, J lost 6 bases, and 7 bases stayed unmatched. The CDR3 loop spans 14 amino acids. In DNA form, the CDR3 reads TGTGCCAGCAGTTCCCCGGGACTAGCTGGCGAGCAGTACTTC. Encoded protein: CASSSPGLAGEQYF.

This chain joins TRBV4-1 and TRBJ2-7; 14 bases align to TRBD2. CDR1 and CDR2 (germline): MGHRA, YSYEKL. The V and J ends lost 4 bases and 5 bases, in that order; junction bases with no gene match: 10. The CDR3 is made up of 17 amino acids. CDR3 DNA sequence: TGCGCCAGCAGCCCAATGATGGGACTAGCGGGGGTCAACGAGCAGTACTTC. Translation: CASSPMMGLAGVNEQYF.

Comment on this clonotype: A much larger clone lies one base from this, so it may be a read error. This chain uses TRBV20-1 with TRBJ2-4; tentative D call: TRBD1 (6 bases). The CDR3 totals 18 residues. The germline V gene encodes CDR1 DFQATT and CDR2 SNEGSKA (reference sequence). The CDR3 spells CSARMDSGVRLAKNVQYF. CDR3 coding DNA: TGCAGTGCTAGAATGGACAGCGGAGTGCGTTTAGCCAAAAACGTTCAGTACTTC.

The chain links TRBV20-1 to TRBJ1-6; a weak D match, TRBD1 (5 bases). Deletions cut 0 bases from V and 4 bases from J, with 13 bases between. The CDR3 extends over 16 amino acids. Germline loops: CDR1 DFQATT, CDR2 SNEGSKA (reference sequence). CDR3 residues: CSARDRDLGYNSPLHF. The CDR3 nucleotides read TGCAGTGCTAGAGATAGGGACCTTGGATATAATTCACCCCTCCACTTT.

The table lists this clonotype with many counts. The rearrangement uses TRBV7-9 and TRBJ2-1; 10 bases align to TRBD2. The V segment lost 10 bases and the J segment 8 bases; nucleotides outside the gene matches: 14. The length of the CDR3 is 15 residues. CDR1 is SEHNR, CDR2 FQNEAQ, per germline (reference sequence). This CDR3 is CATRAGGTPSHEQFF. CDR3 sequence (DNA): TGTGCCACCCGAGCGGGAGGGACCCCATCGCATGAGCAGTTCTTC.

This clonotype was picked up a small number of times. The V call is TRBV4-2, the J call TRBJ2-2; D may be TRBD1 (6 bases). The CDR3 is 16 amino acids. Germline CDR1 and CDR2: LGHNA and YNFKEQ. V was clipped by 0 bases and J by 6 bases, with 14 bases between them. The CDR3 sequence: CASSQETTGTAGELFF. DNA of the CDR3: TGTGCCAGCAGCCAAGAGACCACAGGGACGGCCGGGGAGCTGTTTTTT.

This clonotype was recorded many times. The chain couples TRBV7-8 to TRBJ2-4; TRBD1 is a possible D gene (5 bases). Germline V lookup: CDR1 SGHVS, CDR2 FQNEAQ. The length of the CDR3 is 18 residues. Trimming pared 0 bases from V and 6 bases from J, leaving 21 bases between. CDR3 DNA sequence: TGTGCCAGCAGCTTAGCCTCTACAGGCCTAAAATGGGGAAACATTCAGTACTTC. Protein product: CASSLASTGLKWGNIQYF.

The chain is built from TRBV20-1 and TRBJ1-1; 7 nucleotides align to TRBD1. The germline V gene encodes CDR1 DFQATT and CDR2 SNEGSKA (reference sequence). The CDR3 is 11 residues long. V lost 4 bases to trimming and J lost 5 bases; unmatched junction nucleotides: 1. The CDR3 nucleotides are TGCAGTGCTAAACAGGGGACTGAAGCTTTCTTT. Translated, it gives CSAKQGTEAFF.

The chain combines TRBV7-3 with TRBJ2-3; 9 nucleotides line up with TRBD2. Germline CDR1 and CDR2: SGHTA and FQGTGA. Trimming cost V 1 base and J 4 bases; bases outside gene matches: 3. This CDR3 spans 15 amino acids. The CDR3 sequence: CASSLIAGAPDTQYF. CDR3 nucleotide sequence: TGTGCCAGCAGCTTAATAGCGGGAGCGCCAGATACGCAGTATTTT.

This chain connects TRBV11-3 to TRBJ2-5; 7 bases match TRBD1. Germline V CDR1 and CDR2: SGHNT, YENEEA. This CDR3 has 13 amino acids. V was pared by 3 bases and J by 4 bases, with 2 bases of the junction left unmatched. CDR3 in DNA: TGTGCCAGCAGCTTCAGGGGGATAGAGACCCAGTACTTC. Residues: CASSFRGIETQYF.

This clonotype showed up many times. V is TRBV30 and J is TRBJ1-5; D call uncertain. This CDR3 region has 13 residues. V was clipped by 0 bases and J by 9 bases, with 12 bases between them. CDR1 and CDR2 from the germline V gene are GTSNPN and SVGIG (reference sequence). The CDR3 loop is CAWSVSGSGPQHF. The CDR3 nucleotides read TGTGCCTGGAGTGTTTCGGGGTCTGGGCCCCAGCATTTT. Full variable domain (outside the CDR3, taken from reference TRBV30 and TRBJ1-5): SQTIHQWPATLVQPVGSPLSLECTVEGTSNPNLYWYRQAAGRGLQLLFYSVGIGQISSEVPQNLSASRPQDRQFILSSKKLLLSDSGFYLCAWSVSGSGPQHFGDGTRLSIL.

This clonotype was seen repeatedly, ten times or more. The chain joins TRBV20-1 to TRBJ2-1; D gene ambiguous. The CDR3 loop spans 11 amino acids. Germline V gene data show CDR1 as DFQATT and CDR2 as SNEGSKA (reference sequence). The germline V and J ends were trimmed by 3 bases and 6 bases, with 6 bases remaining between them. Here the CDR3 DNA reads TGCAGTGCTAGTTCTTTCAATGAGCAGTTCTTC. The encoded protein is CSASSFNEQFF.

This sequence joins TRBV10-2 and TRBJ1-3; TRBD1 matches 7 bases. V shed 6 bases, J shed 5 bases, and the junction held 10 bases outside the gene matches. Germline V CDR1 and CDR2: WSHSY, SAAADI. The CDR3 length is 15 residues. As DNA, the CDR3 is TGCGCCAGCAGCCCTATACAGGGGAGGAGAAACACCATATATTTT. Translation gives CASSPIQGRRNTIYF.